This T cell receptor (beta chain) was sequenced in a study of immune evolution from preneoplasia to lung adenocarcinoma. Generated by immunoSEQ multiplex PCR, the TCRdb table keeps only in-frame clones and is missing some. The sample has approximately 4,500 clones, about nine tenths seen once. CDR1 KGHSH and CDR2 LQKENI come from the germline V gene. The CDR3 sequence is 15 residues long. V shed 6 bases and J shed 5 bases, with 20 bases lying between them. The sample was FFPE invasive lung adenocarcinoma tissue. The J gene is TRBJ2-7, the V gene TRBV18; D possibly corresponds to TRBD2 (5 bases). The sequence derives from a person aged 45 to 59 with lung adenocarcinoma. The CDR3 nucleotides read TGTGCCAGCTCCCGCGAAGGACTGGGCGAGAACGAGCAGTACTTC. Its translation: CASSREGLGENEQYF. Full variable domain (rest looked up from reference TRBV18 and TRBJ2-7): NAGVMQNPRHLVRRRGQEARLRCSPMKGHSHVYWYRQLPEEGLKFMVYLQKENIIDESGMPKERFSAEFPKEGPSILRIQQVVRGDSAAYFCASSREGLGENEQYFGPGTRLTVT.